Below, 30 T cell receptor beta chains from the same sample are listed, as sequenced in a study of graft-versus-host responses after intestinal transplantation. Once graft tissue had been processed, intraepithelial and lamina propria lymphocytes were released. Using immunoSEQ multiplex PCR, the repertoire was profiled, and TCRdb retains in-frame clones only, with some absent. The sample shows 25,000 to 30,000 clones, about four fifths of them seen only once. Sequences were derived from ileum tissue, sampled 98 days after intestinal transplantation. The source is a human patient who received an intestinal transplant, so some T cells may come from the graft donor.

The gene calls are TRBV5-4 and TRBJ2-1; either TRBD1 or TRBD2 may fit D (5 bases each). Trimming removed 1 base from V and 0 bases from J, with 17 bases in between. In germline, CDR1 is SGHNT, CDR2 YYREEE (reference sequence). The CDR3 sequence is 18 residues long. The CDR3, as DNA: TGTGCCAGCAGCTTGAGCCCGTGGGGGTTGAGCTCCTACAATGAGCAGTTCTTC. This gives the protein CASSLSPWGLSSYNEQFF.

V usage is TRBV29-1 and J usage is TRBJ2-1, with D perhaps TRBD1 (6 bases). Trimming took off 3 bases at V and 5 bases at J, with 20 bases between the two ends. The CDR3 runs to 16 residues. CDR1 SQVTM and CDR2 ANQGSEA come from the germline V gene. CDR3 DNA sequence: TGCAGCGTTGATGGGTTTGGGCAGGGGAAACACAATGAGCAGTTCTTC. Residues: CSVDGFGQGKHNEQFF.

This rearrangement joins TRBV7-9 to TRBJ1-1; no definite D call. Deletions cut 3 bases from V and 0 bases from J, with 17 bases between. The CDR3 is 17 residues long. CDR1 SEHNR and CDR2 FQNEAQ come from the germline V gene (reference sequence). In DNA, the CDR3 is TGTGCCAGCAGCTTTATCGTCTCGGCACAGATGAACACTGAAGCTTTCTTT. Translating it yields CASSFIVSAQMNTEAFF.

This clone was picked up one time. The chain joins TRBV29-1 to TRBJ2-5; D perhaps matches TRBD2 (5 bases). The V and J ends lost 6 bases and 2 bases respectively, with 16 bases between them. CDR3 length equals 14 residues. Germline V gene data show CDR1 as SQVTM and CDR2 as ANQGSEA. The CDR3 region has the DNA TGCAGCGTCTCCCCGGACTGGGGACAAGAGACCCAGTACTTC. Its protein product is CSVSPDWGQETQYF.

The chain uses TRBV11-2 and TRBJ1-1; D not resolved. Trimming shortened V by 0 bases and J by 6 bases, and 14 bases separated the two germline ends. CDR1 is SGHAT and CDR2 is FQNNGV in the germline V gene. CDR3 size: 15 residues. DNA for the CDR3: TGTGCCAGCAGCTTAGACAGGACTTTTGATTCTGAAGCTTTCTTT. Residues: CASSLDRTFDSEAFF.

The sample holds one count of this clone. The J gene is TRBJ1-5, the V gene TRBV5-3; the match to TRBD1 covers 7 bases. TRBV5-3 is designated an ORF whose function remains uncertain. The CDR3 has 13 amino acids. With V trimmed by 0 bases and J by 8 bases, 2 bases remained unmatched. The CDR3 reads CARSLGQGKPQHF. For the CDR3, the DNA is TGTGCCAGAAGCTTGGGACAGGGTAAGCCCCAGCATTTT.

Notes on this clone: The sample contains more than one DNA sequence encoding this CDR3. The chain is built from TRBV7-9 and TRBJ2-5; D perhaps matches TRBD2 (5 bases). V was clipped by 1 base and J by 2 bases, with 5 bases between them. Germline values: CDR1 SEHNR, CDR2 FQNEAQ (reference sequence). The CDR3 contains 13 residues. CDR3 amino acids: CASSLGLQETQYF. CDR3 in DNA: TGTGCCAGCAGCTTAGGACTACAAGAGACCCAGTACTTC.

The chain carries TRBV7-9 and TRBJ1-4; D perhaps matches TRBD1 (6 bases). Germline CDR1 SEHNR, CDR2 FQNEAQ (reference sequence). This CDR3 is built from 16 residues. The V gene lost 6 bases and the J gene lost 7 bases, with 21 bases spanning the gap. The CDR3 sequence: CASSSREITGSEKLFF. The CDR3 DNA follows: TGTGCCAGCAGTTCCCGGGAAATCACAGGGAGTGAAAAACTGTTTTTT.

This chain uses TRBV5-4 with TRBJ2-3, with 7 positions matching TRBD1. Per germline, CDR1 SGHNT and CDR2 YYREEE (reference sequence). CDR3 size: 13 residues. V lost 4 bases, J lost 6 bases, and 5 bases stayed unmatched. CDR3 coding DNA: TGTGCCAGCAGCCCGACAGGGTTCGATACGCAGTATTTT. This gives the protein CASSPTGFDTQYF.

CDR3 loop: CASSPAMGQGAYEQFF. The CDR3 DNA reads TGTGCCAGCAGTCCCGCTATGGGACAGGGGGCCTATGAGCAGTTCTTC. The chain couples TRBV28 to TRBJ2-1; 12 nucleotides align to TRBD1. V was clipped by 5 bases and J by 8 bases; unmatched bases: 10. Germline lookup yields CDR1 MDHEN and CDR2 SYDVKM. This CDR3 region has 16 residues.

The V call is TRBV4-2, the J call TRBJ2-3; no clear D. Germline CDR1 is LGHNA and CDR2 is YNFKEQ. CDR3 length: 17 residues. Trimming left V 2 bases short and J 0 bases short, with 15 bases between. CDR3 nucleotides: TGTGCCAGCAGCCAACGGGCTAACGGAGCAAGCACAGATACGCAGTATTTT. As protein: CASSQRANGASTDTQYF.

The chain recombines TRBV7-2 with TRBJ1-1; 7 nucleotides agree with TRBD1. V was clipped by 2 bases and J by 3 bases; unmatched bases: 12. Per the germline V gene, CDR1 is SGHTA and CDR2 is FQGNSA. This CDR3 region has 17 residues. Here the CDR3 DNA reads TGTGCCAGCAGCTTAATCGGAGCGAGGCAGGGGGACACTGAAGCTTTCTTT. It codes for CASSLIGARQGDTEAFF.

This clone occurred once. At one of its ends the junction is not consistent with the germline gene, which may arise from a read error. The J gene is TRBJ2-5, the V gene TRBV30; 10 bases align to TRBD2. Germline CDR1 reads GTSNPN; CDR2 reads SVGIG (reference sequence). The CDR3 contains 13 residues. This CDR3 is CAGSGGGTETQYF. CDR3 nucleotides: TGTGCCGGGAGCGGGGGGGGGACGGAGACCCAGTACTTC.

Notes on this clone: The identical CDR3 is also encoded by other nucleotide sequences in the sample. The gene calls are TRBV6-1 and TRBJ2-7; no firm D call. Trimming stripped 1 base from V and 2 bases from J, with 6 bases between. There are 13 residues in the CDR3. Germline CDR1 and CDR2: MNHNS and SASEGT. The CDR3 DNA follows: TGTGCCAGCAGTGAAGGGAATCCCTACGAGCAGTACTTC. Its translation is CASSEGNPYEQYF.

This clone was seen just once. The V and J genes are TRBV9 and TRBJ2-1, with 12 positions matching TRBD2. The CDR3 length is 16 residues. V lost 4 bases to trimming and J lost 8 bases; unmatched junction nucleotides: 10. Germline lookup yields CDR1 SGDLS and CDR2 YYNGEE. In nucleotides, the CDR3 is TGTGCCAGCAGCCCAGGACTAGCGGGGACTAGGGATGAGCAGTTCTTC. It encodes CASSPGLAGTRDEQFF.

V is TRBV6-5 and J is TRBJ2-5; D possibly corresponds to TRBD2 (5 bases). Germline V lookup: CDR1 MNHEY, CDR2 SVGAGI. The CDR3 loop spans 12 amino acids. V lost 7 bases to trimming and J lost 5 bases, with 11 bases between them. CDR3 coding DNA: TGTGCCAGCAACGAGGGTCCGGAGACCCAGTACTTC. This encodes CASNEGPETQYF.

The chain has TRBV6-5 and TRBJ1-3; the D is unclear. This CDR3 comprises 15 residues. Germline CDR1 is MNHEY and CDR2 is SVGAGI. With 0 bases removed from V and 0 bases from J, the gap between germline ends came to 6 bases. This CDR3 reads CASSYSGGSGNTIYF. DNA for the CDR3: TGTGCCAGCAGTTACTCGGGCGGCTCTGGAAACACCATATATTTT.

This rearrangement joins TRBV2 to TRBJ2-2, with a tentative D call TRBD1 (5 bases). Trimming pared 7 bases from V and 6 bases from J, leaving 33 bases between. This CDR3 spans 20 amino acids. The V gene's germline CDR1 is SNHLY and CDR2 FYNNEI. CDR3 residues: CASMGRPLRPNTDAPGELFF. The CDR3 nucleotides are TGTGCCAGCATGGGGCGGCCTCTACGGCCCAACACCGACGCCCCCGGGGAGCTGTTTTTT.

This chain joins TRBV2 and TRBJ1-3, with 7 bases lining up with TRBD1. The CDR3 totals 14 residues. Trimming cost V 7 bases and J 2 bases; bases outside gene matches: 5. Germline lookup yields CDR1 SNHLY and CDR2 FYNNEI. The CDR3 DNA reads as TGTGCCAGCAATGACAGGGTGACTGGAAACACCATATATTTT. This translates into CASNDRVTGNTIYF.

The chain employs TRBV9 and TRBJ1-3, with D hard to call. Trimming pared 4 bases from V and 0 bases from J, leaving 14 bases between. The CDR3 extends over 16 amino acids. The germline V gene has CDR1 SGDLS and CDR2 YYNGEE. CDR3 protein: CASSLIGGSSGNTIYF. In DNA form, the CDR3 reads TGTGCCAGCAGCCTCATAGGAGGGAGCTCTGGAAACACCATATATTTT.

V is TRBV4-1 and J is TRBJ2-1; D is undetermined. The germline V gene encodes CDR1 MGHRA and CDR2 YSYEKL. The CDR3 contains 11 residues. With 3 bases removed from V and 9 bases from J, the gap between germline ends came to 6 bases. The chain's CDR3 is CASSHFGEQFF. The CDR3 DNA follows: TGCGCCAGCAGCCACTTCGGTGAGCAGTTCTTC.

In DNA form, the CDR3 reads TGTGCCGGAAGCGGCAGCCGAACCGGGGAGCTGTTTTTT. It translates to CAGSGSRTGELFF. The chain carries TRBV7-8 and TRBJ2-2; possibly TRBD2 for D (5 bases). The CDR3 runs to 13 residues. Germline V gives CDR1 SGHVS, CDR2 FQNEAQ. The V end lost 11 bases, the J end lost 5 bases, and 15 bases lay between the germline ends.

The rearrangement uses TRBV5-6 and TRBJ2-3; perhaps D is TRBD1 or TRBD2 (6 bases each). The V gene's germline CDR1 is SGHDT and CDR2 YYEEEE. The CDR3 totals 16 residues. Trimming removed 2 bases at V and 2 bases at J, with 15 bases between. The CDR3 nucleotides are TGTGCCAGCAGCTTAGTTGTGGGGGGCCCCACAGATACGCAGTATTTT. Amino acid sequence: CASSLVVGGPTDTQYF.

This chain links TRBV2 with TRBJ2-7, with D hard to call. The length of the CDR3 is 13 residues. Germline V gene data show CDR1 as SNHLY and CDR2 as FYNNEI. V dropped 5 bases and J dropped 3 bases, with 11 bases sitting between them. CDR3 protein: CASSPGDGYEQYF. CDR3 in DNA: TGTGCCAGCAGTCCTGGCGACGGCTACGAGCAGTACTTC.

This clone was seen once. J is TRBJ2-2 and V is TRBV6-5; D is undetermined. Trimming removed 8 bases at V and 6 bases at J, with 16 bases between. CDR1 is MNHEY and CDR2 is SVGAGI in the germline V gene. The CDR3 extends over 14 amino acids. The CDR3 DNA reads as TGTGCCAGCGGTGGGTCCCTAGGAGCCGGGGAGCTGTTTTTT. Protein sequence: CASGGSLGAGELFF.

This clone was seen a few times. Here the CDR3 DNA reads TGTGCCAGCAGACACCGGGACTCCAGCGGTCAGCCCCAGCATTTT. Translating gives CASRHRDSSGQPQHF. The chain couples TRBV9 to TRBJ1-5, with a tentative D call TRBD1 (5 bases). The CDR3 contains 15 residues. Germline CDR1 and CDR2: SGDLS and YYNGEE. V dropped 5 bases and J dropped 6 bases, with 18 bases sitting between them.

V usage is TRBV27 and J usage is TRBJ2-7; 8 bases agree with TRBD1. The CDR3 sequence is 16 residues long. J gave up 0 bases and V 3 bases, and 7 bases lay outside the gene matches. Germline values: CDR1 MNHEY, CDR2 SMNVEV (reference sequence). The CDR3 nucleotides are TGTGCCAGCAGTTTCCTACTCCAGGGGGCCTCCTACGAGCAGTACTTC. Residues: CASSFLLQGASYEQYF.

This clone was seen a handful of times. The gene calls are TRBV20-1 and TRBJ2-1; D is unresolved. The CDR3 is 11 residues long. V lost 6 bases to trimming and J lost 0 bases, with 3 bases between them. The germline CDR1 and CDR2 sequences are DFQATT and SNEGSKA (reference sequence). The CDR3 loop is CSADSYNEQFF. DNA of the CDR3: TGCAGTGCGGACTCCTACAATGAGCAGTTCTTC.

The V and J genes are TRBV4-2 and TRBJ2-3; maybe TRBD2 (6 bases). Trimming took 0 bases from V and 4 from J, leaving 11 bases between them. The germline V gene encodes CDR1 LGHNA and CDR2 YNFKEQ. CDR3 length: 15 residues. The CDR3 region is CASSQEIGGSDTQYF. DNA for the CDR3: TGTGCCAGCAGCCAAGAGATCGGAGGGTCAGATACGCAGTATTTT.

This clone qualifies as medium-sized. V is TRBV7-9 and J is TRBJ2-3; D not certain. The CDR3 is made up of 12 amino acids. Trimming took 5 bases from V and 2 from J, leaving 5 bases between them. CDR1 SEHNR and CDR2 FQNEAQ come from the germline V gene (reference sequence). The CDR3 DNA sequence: TGTGCCAGCAGCCATCTCACAGATACGCAGTATTTT. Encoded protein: CASSHLTDTQYF.